The present T cell receptor (beta chain) was sequenced within a study of control samples from healthy donors and cancer patients. Repertoires were generated with immunoSEQ multiplex PCR, while TCRdb's copy carries only in-frame clones and drops some. The sample has 100,000 to 150,000 clones, more than 75% seen once. The origin of this receptor is a man aged 55 to 69 in good health. The sequencing sample was made of blood.

DNA of the CDR3: TGTGCCAGCTCCAAAAATCCAGGGGGCGGTCAGCCCCAGCATTTT. Amino acid sequence: CASSKNPGGGQPQHF. The chain couples TRBV18 to TRBJ1-5, with 8 bases fitting TRBD1. This CDR3 has 15 amino acids. CDR1 KGHSH and CDR2 LQKENI come from the germline V gene. V shed 6 bases and J 6 bases; nucleotides not matched to a gene: 10.